The rows below give T cell receptor beta chains drawn from one sample of a study of cytomegalovirus exposure and HLA in healthy donors. TCRdb keeps only in-frame clones here, not all; method: immunoSEQ multiplex PCR. Among some 140,000 clones listed, 86% were seen once. The specimen sequenced was PBMCs. These receptors were obtained from a man between 18 and 29 years old in good health and CMV-seronegative. CDR3s include the opening cysteine and the closing phenylalanine or tryptophan. The D gene is left open where the match is weak. Size is omitted from some rows. Given values are once, few, many or a class for expanded clones.

d_call j_call v_call clone_size cdr3_length cdr3_nt cdr3_aa
NA TRBJ1-1 TRBV6-5 NA 13 TGTGCCAGCAGTAGGACTTCCACGCCCGAAGCTTTCTTT CASSRTSTPEAFF
TRBD1 TRBJ2-7 TRBV6-5 NA 14 TGTGCCAGCACGGCGCGACAGGGGGCCGGAGAGCAGTACTTC CASTARQGAGEQYF
NA TRBJ1-5 TRBV2 NA 14 TGTGCCAGCAGTGTTACAGGGTCTGAACAGCCCCAGCATTTT CASSVTGSEQPQHF
TRBD1 TRBJ2-7 TRBV19 NA 13 TGTGCCAGTAGTATAGGACAGGGCTCCGAGCAGTACTTC CASSIGQGSEQYF
TRBD1 TRBJ1-5 TRBV28 NA 16 TGTGCCAGCAGTCCAATGACAGGGGTTGACAATCAGCCCCAGCATTTT CASSPMTGVDNQPQHF
NA TRBJ1-2 TRBV6-5 NA 15 TGTGCCAGCAGTCTAGGAGAAGGACATAACTATGGCTACACCTTC CASSLGEGHNYGYTF
NA TRBJ2-1 TRBV29-1 NA 14 TGCAGCGCGCGAACAGGGAGCTCCTACAATGAGCAGTTCTTC CSARTGSSYNEQFF
TRBD1 TRBJ1-2 TRBV5-1 NA 14 TGCGCCAGCAGCCTCGAGGGACAGCTTTATGGCTACACCTTC CASSLEGQLYGYTF
TRBD2 TRBJ2-7 TRBV6-5 once 15 TGTGCCAGCAGTTACGCGGCTAGCGGGAACTACGAGCAGTACTTC CASSYAASGNYEQYF
NA TRBJ1-5 TRBV11-2 NA 13 TGTGCCAGCAGAAGAACAGGGAATCAGCCCCAGCATTTT CASRRTGNQPQHF
TRBD2 TRBJ2-7 TRBV2 NA 16 TGTGCCAGCAGGGACCGGTGGCTAGCGGGTTCCTACGAGCAGTACTTC CASRDRWLAGSYEQYF
NA TRBJ2-1 TRBV5-1 NA 15 TGCGCCAGCAGCCCGTGGATTACAGATAACAATGAGCAGTTCTTC CASSPWITDNNEQFF
NA TRBJ1-6 TRBV6-5 NA 15 TGTGCCAGCAGTTACGGCGGGGAAGGGAGTTCACCCCTCCACTTT CASSYGGEGSSPLHF
NA TRBJ1-4 TRBV14 NA 14 TGTGCCAGCAGCCTAGGGGGAACTAATGAAAAACTGTTTTTT CASSLGGTNEKLFF
NA TRBJ2-5 TRBV6-1 NA 19 TGTGCCAGCAGTGAAGCACCTTATGACAGGGGAGGGAACCAAGAGACCCAGTACTTC CASSEAPYDRGGNQETQYF
NA TRBJ2-2 TRBV5-5 NA 16 TGTGCCAGCAGCTCCAGGTTTCAGGATAACACCGGGGAGCTGTTTTTT CASSSRFQDNTGELFF
NA TRBJ2-1 TRBV6-1 NA 11 TGTGCCACTCACTTGGACTTTGAGCAGTTCTTC CATHLDFEQFF
NA TRBJ2-2 TRBV5-1 once 17 TGCGCCAGCAGCTCGGGAGCCGAGTCAGGGGGAACCGGGGAGCTGTTTTTT CASSSGAESGGTGELFF
TRBD2 TRBJ2-1 TRBV30 NA 17 TGTGCCTGGAGGCTAGCGGGAATCCAGTTACACTACAATGAGCAGTTCTTC CAWRLAGIQLHYNEQFF
TRBD1 TRBJ1-5 TRBV10-3 NA 12 TGTGCCATCAACGACAGGGATCAGCCCCAGCATTTT CAINDRDQPQHF
TRBD2 TRBJ2-1 TRBV9 NA 15 TGTGCCAGCAGCTCCCGCGGACTAGACTACAATGAGCAGTTCTTC CASSSRGLDYNEQFF
NA TRBJ2-7 TRBV21-1 NA 16 TGTGCCAGCAGCAAGCCCAGGACTAGCGGGGGGCGCGAGCAGTACTTC CASSKPRTSGGREQYF
TRBD2 TRBJ2-7 TRBV7-8 NA 18 TGTGCCAGCAGCTACTTGACTAGCGGGGGAGATCAATCCTACGAGCAGTACTTC CASSYLTSGGDQSYEQYF
TRBD2 TRBJ2-2 TRBV30 NA 15 TGTGCCTGGAGTGTAGGACTAGTGGGCACCGGGGAGCTGTTTTTT CAWSVGLVGTGELFF
TRBD1 TRBJ1-5 TRBV7-9 NA 14 TGTGCCAGCAGCACCCAGGGGGACAATCAGCCCCAGCATTTT CASSTQGDNQPQHF
TRBD1 TRBJ1-1 TRBV5-4 NA 13 TGTGCCAGCAGCCGTGACAGGGCGGTGGAAGCTTTCTTT CASSRDRAVEAFF
NA TRBJ2-4 TRBV28 once 17 TGTGCCAGCAGTTTCCGTTTCCGCCAACTAGCCAAAAACATTCAGTACTTC CASSFRFRQLAKNIQYF
TRBD1 TRBJ1-2 TRBV6-5 NA 15 TGTGCCAGCAGCTTGCATCCGGGACAGGGGAATGGCTACACCTTC CASSLHPGQGNGYTF
TRBD1 TRBJ2-7 TRBV11-2 once 16 TGTGCCAGCAGCCCCCGGACAGGGGGAAGTTCCTACGAGCAGTACTTC CASSPRTGGSSYEQYF
NA TRBJ2-3 TRBV7-2 NA 15 TGTGCCAGCAGCTCGACCTACAGGGTCACAGATACGCAGTATTTT CASSSTYRVTDTQYF
NA TRBJ1-5 TRBV7-9 few 13 TGTGCCAGCAGCTTAGGACTAGCCCAGCCCCAGCATTTT CASSLGLAQPQHF
TRBD1 TRBJ2-5 TRBV15 NA 16 TGTGCCACCAGCAGTGTAGACAGGGACCTTGGTGAGACCCAGTACTTC CATSSVDRDLGETQYF
TRBD2 TRBJ2-7 TRBV6-5 NA 15 TGTGCCAGCAGTTACTTAGCGGGAGGGCGTTTTGAGCAGTACTTC CASSYLAGGRFEQYF